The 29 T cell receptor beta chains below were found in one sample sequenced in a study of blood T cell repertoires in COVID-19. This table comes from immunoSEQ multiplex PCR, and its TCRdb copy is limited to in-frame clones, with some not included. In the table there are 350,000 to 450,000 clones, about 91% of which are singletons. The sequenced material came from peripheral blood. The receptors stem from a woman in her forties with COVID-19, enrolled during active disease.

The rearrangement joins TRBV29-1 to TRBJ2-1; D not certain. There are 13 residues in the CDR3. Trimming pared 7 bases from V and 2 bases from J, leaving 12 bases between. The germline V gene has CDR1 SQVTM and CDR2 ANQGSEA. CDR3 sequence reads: CSALNQAYNEQFF. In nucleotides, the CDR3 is TGCAGCGCCCTAAACCAGGCCTACAATGAGCAGTTCTTC.

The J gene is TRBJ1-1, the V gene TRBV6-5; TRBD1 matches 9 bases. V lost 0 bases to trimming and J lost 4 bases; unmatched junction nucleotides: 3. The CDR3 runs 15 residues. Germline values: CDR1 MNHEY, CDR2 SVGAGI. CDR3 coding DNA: TGTGCCAGCAGTTACTCTGGGACAGGGTCCACTGAAGCTTTCTTT. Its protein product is CASSYSGTGSTEAFF.

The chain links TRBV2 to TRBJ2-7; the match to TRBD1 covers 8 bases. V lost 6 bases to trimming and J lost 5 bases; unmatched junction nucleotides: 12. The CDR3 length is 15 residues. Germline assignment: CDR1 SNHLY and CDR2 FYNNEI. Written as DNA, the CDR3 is TGTGCCAGCAGGGTAGACAGGGGAAATCTGGACGAGCAGTACTTC. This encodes CASRVDRGNLDEQYF.

The CDR3 DNA is TGCGCCAGCAGCCAAGAAAGAGAAGGCTACACCTTC. Translating gives CASSQEREGYTF. This chain links TRBV4-3 with TRBJ1-2; no clear D. The germline gives CDR1 LGHNA, CDR2 YSLEER. V lost 0 bases to trimming and J lost 8 bases, with 7 bases between them. This CDR3 region has 12 residues.

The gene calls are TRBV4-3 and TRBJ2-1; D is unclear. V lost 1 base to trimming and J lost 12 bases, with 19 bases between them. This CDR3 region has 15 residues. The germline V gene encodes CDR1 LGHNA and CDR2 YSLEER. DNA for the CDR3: TGCGCCAGCAGCCAAGGGTTAGAGCGACCATATGCGCAGTTCTTC. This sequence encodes CASSQGLERPYAQFF.

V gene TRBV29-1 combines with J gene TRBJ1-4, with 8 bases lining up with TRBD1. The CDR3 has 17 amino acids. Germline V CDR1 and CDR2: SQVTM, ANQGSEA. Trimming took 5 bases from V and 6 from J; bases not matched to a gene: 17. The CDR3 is CSVTRRLGQGGDEKLFF. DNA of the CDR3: TGCAGCGTTACAAGAAGGTTAGGACAGGGAGGGGATGAAAAACTGTTTTTT.

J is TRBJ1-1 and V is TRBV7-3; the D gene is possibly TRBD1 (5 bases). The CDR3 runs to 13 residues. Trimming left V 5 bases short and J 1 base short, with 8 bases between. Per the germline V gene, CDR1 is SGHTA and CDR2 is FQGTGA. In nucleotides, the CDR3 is TGTGCCAGCAGCCGAGGACAGAACACTGAAGCTTTCTTT. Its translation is CASSRGQNTEAFF.

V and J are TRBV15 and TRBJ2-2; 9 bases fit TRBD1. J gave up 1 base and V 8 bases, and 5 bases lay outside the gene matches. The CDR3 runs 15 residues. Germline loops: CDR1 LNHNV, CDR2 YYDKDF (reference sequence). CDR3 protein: CATSQGALNTGELFF. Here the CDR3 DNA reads TGTGCCACCTCACAGGGGGCCTTGAACACCGGGGAGCTGTTTTTT.

In DNA, the CDR3 is TGTGCCAGCAGCCGGGGGGCAGTCTCTGGAAACACCATATATTTT. Protein sequence: CASSRGAVSGNTIYF. This chain connects TRBV27 to TRBJ1-3; D is possibly TRBD1 (6 bases). The length of the CDR3 is 15 residues. Trimming removed 6 bases from V and 0 bases from J, with 12 bases in between. CDR1 MNHEY and CDR2 SMNVEV come from the germline V gene (reference sequence).

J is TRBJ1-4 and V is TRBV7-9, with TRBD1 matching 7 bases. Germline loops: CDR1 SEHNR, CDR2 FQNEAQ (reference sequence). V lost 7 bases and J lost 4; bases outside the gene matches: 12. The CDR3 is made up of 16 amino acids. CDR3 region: CASTKDIRGLNEKLFF. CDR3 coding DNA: TGTGCCAGCACGAAAGATATTAGGGGGCTTAATGAAAAACTGTTTTTT.

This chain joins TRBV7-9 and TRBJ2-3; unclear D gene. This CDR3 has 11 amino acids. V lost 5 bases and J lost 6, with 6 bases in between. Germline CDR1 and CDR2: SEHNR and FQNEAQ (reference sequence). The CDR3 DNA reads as TGTGCCAGCAGCGCAAGCGATACGCAGTATTTT. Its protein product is CASSASDTQYF.

CDR3 sequence reads: CASSEQGISYEQYF. The CDR3 nucleotides are TGTGCCAGCAGTGAACAGGGGATCTCCTACGAGCAGTACTTC. This chain connects TRBV6-1 to TRBJ2-7, with a tentative D call TRBD1 (6 bases). Trimming stripped 2 bases from V and 0 bases from J, with 8 bases between. The CDR3 sequence is 14 residues long. Germline V gene lookup returns CDR1 MNHNS and CDR2 SASEGT.

The CDR3 spells CASSKRTGVNEQYF. The DNA for the CDR3 is TGTGCCAGCAGTAAAAGGACAGGGGTAAACGAGCAGTACTTC. V usage is TRBV27 and J usage is TRBJ2-7; 9 bases are a match to TRBD1. Germline values: CDR1 MNHEY, CDR2 SMNVEV (reference sequence). The CDR3 runs to 14 residues. V shed 5 bases, J shed 5 bases, and the junction held 7 bases outside the gene matches.

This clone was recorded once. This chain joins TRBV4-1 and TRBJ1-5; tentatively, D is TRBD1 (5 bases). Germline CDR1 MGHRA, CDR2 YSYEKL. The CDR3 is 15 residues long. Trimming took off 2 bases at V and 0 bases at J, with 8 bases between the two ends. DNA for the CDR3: TGCGCCAGCAGCCAATACAGGTTTAGCAATCAGCCCCAGCATTTT. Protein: CASSQYRFSNQPQHF.

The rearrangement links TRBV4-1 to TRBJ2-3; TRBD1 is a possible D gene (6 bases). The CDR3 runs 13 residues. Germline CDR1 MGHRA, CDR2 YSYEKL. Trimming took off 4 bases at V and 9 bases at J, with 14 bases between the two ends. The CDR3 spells CASSLFPGQTQYF. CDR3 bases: TGCGCCAGCAGCCTCTTCCCCGGACAGACGCAGTATTTT.

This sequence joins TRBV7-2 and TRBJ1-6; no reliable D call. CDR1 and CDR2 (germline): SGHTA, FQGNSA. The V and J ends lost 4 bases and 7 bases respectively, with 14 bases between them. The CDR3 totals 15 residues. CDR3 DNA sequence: TGTGCCAGCAGCTCAGACCCCGTCGGGAATTCACCCCTCCACTTT. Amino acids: CASSSDPVGNSPLHF.

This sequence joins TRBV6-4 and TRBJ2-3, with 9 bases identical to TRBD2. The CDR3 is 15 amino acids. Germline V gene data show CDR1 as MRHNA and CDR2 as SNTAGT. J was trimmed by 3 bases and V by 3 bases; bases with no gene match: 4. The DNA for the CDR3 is TGTGCCAGCAGTGAGAGAACTAGCGGGACAGATACGCAGTATTTT. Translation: CASSERTSGTDTQYF.

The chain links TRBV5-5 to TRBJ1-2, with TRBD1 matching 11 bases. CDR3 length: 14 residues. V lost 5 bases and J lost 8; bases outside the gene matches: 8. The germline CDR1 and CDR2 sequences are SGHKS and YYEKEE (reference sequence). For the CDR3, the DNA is TGTGCCAGCAGGTGGGGACAGGGGGAAGGAGGCTACACCTTC. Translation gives CASRWGQGEGGYTF.

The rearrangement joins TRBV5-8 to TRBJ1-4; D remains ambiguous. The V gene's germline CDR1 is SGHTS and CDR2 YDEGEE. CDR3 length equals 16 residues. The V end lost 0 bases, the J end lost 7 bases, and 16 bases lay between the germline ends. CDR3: CASSLGVREDGEKLFF. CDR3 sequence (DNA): TGTGCCAGCAGCTTGGGTGTCCGGGAGGATGGTGAAAAACTGTTTTTT. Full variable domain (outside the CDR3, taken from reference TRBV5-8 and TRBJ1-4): EAGVTQSPTHLIKTRGQQATLRCSPISGHTSVYWYQQALGLGLQFLLWYDEGEERNRGNFPPRFSGRQFPNYSSELNVNALELEDSALYLCASSLGVREDGEKLFFGSGTQLSVL.

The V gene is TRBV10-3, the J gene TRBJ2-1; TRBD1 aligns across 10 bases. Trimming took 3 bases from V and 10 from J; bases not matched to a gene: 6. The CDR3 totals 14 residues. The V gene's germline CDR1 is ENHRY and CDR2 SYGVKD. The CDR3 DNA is TGTGCCATCAGTGAATCGGGACAGGGGATCGAGCAGTTCTTC. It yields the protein CAISESGQGIEQFF.

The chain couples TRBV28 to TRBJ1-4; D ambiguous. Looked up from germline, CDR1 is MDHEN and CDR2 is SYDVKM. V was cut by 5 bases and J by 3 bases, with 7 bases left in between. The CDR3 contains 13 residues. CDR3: CASSLLPNEKLFF. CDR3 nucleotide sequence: TGTGCCAGCAGTCTCCTTCCTAATGAAAAACTGTTTTTT.

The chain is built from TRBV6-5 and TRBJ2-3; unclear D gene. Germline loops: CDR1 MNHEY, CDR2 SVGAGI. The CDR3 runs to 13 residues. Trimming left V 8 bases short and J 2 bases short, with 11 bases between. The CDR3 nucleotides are TGTGCCAGCCATGACGAGGCCACAGATACGCAGTATTTT. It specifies CASHDEATDTQYF.

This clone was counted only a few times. CDR3 in DNA: TGTGCCAGCAGCGCTCACAGGGACATGAACACTGAAGCTTTCTTT. This gives the protein CASSAHRDMNTEAFF. The V gene is TRBV9, the J gene TRBJ1-1; D is possibly TRBD1 (6 bases). Trimming left V 3 bases short and J 0 bases short, with 12 bases between. CDR1 is SGDLS and CDR2 is YYNGEE in the germline V gene. The CDR3 loop spans 15 amino acids.

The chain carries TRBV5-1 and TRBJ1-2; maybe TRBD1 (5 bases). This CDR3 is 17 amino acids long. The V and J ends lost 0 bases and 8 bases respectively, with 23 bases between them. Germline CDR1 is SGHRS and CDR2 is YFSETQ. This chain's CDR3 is CASSLAVQGGLSGGYTF. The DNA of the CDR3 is TGCGCCAGCAGCTTGGCGGTTCAGGGCGGACTATCTGGAGGCTACACCTTC. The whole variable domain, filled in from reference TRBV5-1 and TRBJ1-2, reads KAGVTQTPRYLIKTRGQQVTLSCSPISGHRSVSWYQQTPGQGLQFLFEYFSETQRNKGNFPGRFSGRQFSNSRSEMNVSTLELGDSALYLCASSLAVQGGLSGGYTFGSGTRLTVV.

CDR3 nucleotide sequence: TGTGCCAGTAGCGGGGGGGCGGGCACAGATACGCAGTATTTT. Protein sequence: CASSGGAGTDTQYF. The V call is TRBV19, the J call TRBJ2-3; TRBD2 matches 8 bases. The CDR3 runs to 14 residues. Looked up from germline, CDR1 is LNHDA and CDR2 is SQIVND (reference sequence). The J segment lost 1 base and the V segment lost 6 bases, leaving 3 bases of the junction unmatched.

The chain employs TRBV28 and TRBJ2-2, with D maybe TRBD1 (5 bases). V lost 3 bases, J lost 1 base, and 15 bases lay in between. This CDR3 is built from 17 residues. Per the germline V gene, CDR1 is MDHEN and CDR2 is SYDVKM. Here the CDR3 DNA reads TGTGCCAGCAGTTTGACAAGGGGCTTCGGGAACACCGGGGAGCTGTTTTTT. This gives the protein CASSLTRGFGNTGELFF.

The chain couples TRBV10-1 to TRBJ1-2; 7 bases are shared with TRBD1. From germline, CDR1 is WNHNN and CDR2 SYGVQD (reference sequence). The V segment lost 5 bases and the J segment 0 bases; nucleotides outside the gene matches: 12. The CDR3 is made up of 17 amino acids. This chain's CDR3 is CASSWDREKAANYGYTF. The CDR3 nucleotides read TGCGCCAGCAGTTGGGACAGAGAGAAGGCAGCTAACTATGGCTACACCTTC.

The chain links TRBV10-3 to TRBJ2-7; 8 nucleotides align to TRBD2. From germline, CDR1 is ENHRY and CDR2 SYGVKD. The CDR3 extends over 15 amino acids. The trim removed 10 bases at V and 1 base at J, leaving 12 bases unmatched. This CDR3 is CATMGLGQQSYEQYF. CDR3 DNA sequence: TGTGCCACCATGGGACTAGGACAGCAATCCTACGAGCAGTACTTC.

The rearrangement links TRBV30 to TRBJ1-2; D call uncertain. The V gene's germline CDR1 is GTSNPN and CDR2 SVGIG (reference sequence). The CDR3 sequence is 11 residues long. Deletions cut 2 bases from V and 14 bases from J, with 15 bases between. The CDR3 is CAWSRQDANTF. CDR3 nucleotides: TGTGCCTGGAGTCGGCAGGATGCGAATACCTTC.